This T cell receptor (beta chain) was captured by sequencing in a study of beta chain features in type 1 diabetes (dated 2018 in TCRdb). General notes on the study: Mean age, gender distribution, total cell number and subset yield were not different between patients and healthy donors. A total of some 100,000,000 sorted cells were examined across all samples, and the number of cells per subset was strongly correlated with RNA yield. The study compared TCRB repertoires of sorted circulating CD4+ T cell subsets between recently diagnosed type 1 diabetes patients and matched healthy donors. Regulatory and stem cell-like memory subsets were obtained from only 8 patients and roughly 8 healthy donors, while naive and central memory subsets were obtained from all 28 donors. Study-level results and caveats: Naive, central memory and regulatory TCRB repertoires appeared more similar among patients than among healthy donors. In all four CD4+ subsets, TCRB CDR3 length was moderately but significantly shorter in type 1 diabetes patients. Shorter templates might have been favored by PCR, but patient and control samples were amplified and corrected together, so both groups would have been affected equally by any skew. At VDJ recombination sites, type 1 diabetes patients had fewer insertions and more deleted nucleotides, which implies abnormalities in thymic rearrangement. Because cDNA was sequenced instead of genomic DNA, highly expressing activated cells could be over-represented, though the groups showed no difference in activation or CD3 levels. Because small numbers of individuals were included in the HLA sub-analyses, any influence of HLA type on TCRB rearrangement was left unresolved.

Details on this clone: Its antigen is not yet known. Base qualities are not provided; no much larger clone lies one nucleotide away.

Each donor gave one peripheral blood draw, averaging approximately 120 mL, which was collected into heparinised tubes. A BD FACSAria II and a panel including CD45RO, CCR7, CD25, CD127, CD95 and CD27 were used to sort naive, central memory, regulatory and stem cell-like memory CD4+ T cells. A purity above 95% was achieved for all sorted populations. Right away, PBMCs were isolated by Lymphoprep density gradient centrifugation and were stained directly, with no culture step. So that batch effects would be minimized, each experiment stained and sorted samples in pairs, pairing one healthy donor with one patient. From a lookup of the germline V gene, CDR1 and CDR2 are MDHEN and SYDVKM. V drops 1 base and J drops 7 bases, leaving 11 bases in between. The CDR3 numbers 15 residues from cysteine through phenylalanine. Kept here is only the CDR3 DNA, which spans 45 bases and is read in frame from base 1. The entire isolated RNA was reverse transcribed using the High Capacity cDNA Reverse Transcription Kit, and thus expressed TCRB transcripts were sequenced. Naive, central memory and regulatory T cell samples underwent deep immunoSEQ sequencing, averaging roughly 3.4 million total reads per sample. Sorted cells were lysed in RLT buffer, and RNA was extracted using DNase-treated RNeasy Micro or Mini kits according to cell number. Each cell subset was processed separately to prevent cross-contamination, with patient and healthy donor samples processed together. The immunoSEQ multiplex PCR was used to amplify TCRB sequences from cDNA, yielding 87-bp fragments that span the CDR3 region. Sequencing of the amplicons was done on the Illumina HiSeq platform. The study's processing was this. Synthetic template baselines were used to correct PCR bias computationally, reads within Hamming distance 2 were collapsed together, and singletons that could not be merged were discarded. By aligning reads against IMGT, V, D and J genes, CDR3 length, and insertions or deletions at six rearrangement sites were assigned. Within each subset, clonotype counts were normalized to sorted cell number, and only after that were true diversity and Gini coefficients computed with the tcR R package. The overlap coefficient, calculated on TCRB nucleotide sequences, was used to quantify repertoire sharing. The table was pulled from immuneACCESS by TCRdb, which kept in-frame rearrangements only. Such tables lose some clones; where checked, under half of the loss comes from unresolved V genes, and the rest has no known cause. V, J and clone size are those of that table, while D and trimming were read from the DNA. In this sample the table shows more than 120,000 clones, about 13% of which occur a single time. Jointly, the top ten make up roughly 1.4% of the sample.

Sequenced input: central memory CD4+ T cells from blood. The TCR was taken from a man between 18 and 35 years old with type 1 diabetes. The chain links TRBV28 with TRBJ1-6, with the identity of the D gene unclear. In nucleotides, the sequence is TGTGCCAGCAGTTTATATGTGGGGTCAAATTCACCCCTCCACTTT. Its amino acids are CASSLYVGSNSPLHF.